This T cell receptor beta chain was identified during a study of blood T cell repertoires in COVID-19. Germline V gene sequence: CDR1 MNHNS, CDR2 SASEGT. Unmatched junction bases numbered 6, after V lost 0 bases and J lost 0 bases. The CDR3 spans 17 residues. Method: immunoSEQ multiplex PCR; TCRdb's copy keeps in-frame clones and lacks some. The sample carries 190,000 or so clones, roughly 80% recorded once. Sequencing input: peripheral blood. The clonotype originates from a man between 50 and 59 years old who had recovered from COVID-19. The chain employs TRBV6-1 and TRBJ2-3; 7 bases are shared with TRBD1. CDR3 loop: CASSEARWTGSTDTQYF. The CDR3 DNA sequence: TGTGCCAGCAGTGAAGCCCGATGGACAGGAAGCACAGATACGCAGTATTTT.